This TCR beta chain was profiled in a study of blood T cell repertoires in COVID-19. At the level of the study: The origin of the acute and convalescent COVID-19 samples was the United States, Italy and Spain.

Only in-frame clones appear in the TCRdb table, and some are missing; sequencing was by immunoSEQ multiplex PCR. Of some 150,000 clones listed, more than 75% are singletons. The origin of this receptor is a man aged 50 to 59 who had recovered from COVID-19. Material: peripheral blood.

The CDR3 DNA sequence: TGTGCCAGCAGCGTAGCTGGCGGGGCTGAAGCTTTCTTT. It codes for CASSVAGGAEAFF. The V gene is TRBV9, the J gene TRBJ1-1; no clear D. Trimming cost V 0 bases and J 6 bases, with 9 bases left between them. The CDR3 is made up of 13 amino acids. Germline assignment: CDR1 SGDLS and CDR2 YYNGEE.